This TCR beta chain was observed in a study of beta chain features in type 1 diabetes. Study results and limitations: VDJ junctions from type 1 diabetes patients carried fewer insertions and larger deletions. Compared with healthy donors, patients appeared to share more similar naive, central memory and regulatory TCRB repertoires. There was a moderate but significant shortening of TCRB CDR3s in all four CD4+ subsets of Type 1 diabetes patients.

Researchers reported sorting CD4+ naive, central memory, regulatory and stem cell-like memory cells via CD45RO/CCR7/CD25/CD127/CD95/CD27. The CDR3 has 14 amino acids. Germline CDR1 SGHAT, CDR2 FQNNGV. Points on this clone: Its target is unknown.

Of the isolated RNA, all was reverse transcribed, and so the sequenced material was expressed TCRB transcripts. Method: immunoSEQ multiplex PCR; TCRdb's copy keeps in-frame clones and lacks some. The data contain tens of thousands of clones, about 66% of them seen just once; the ten biggest clones take up approximately 2%. This sequence was found in a woman aged 18-30 years with type 1 diabetes. The chain recombines TRBV11-2 with TRBJ2-5; D perhaps matches TRBD1 (6 bases). The closer fit of TRBJ2-7 to the DNA end suggests the J call may be wrong. Sequenced input: Tregs from blood. CDR3 sequence: CASSLGQGGYEQYF. In DNA, the CDR3 is TGTGCCAGCAGCTTAGGCCAAGGGGGTTACGAGCAGTACTTC.